Listed below are T cell receptor beta chains from one sample, sequenced in a study of T-cell reconstitution after alpha-beta-depleted transplantation in children. TCRdb redid the calling of the PCR reads with MiXCR, one entry per CDR3 protein. The data hold hundreds of thousands of distinct CDR3 sequences, with 15% to 20% observed a single time. The sequences come from PBMCs from the stem cell graft donor, collected from the stem cell graft. All receptors derive from a human donor who donated a stem cell graft to a child with acute lymphoblastic leukemia. The CDR3 runs from the conserved cysteine through the conserved F or W. A D gene is named only where the DNA matches it firmly. The size field is filled for only some rows; it gives once, few, many or a size class.

cdr3_nt: TGTGCCAGCAGTTTTTCCAGCGCCGGGGAGCTGTTTTTT
cdr3_aa: CASSFSSAGELFF
d_call: -
cdr3_length: 13
j_call: TRBJ2-2
v_call: TRBV27
clone_size: few

cdr3_nt: TGCTGTGCTAGTGGTCTAGCGGGGATCCTAGGCACAGATACGCAGTATTTT
cdr3_aa: CCASGLAGILGTDTQYF
d_call: TRBD2
cdr3_length: 17
j_call: TRBJ2-3
v_call: TRBV20-1
clone_size: -

cdr3_nt: TGTGCCAGCTCACCTACGGACGCGCAGTTCTTC
cdr3_aa: CASSPTDAQFF
d_call: -
cdr3_length: 11
j_call: TRBJ2-1
v_call: TRBV18
clone_size: -

cdr3_nt: TGCAGTGTCGAGACAGGGCAATCGTTCTACAATGAGCAGTTCTTC
cdr3_aa: CSVETGQSFYNEQFF
d_call: TRBD1
cdr3_length: 15
j_call: TRBJ2-1
v_call: TRBV20-1
clone_size: -

cdr3_nt: TGTGCCAGCAGTTTAGATCCCCTTGGAACAGTCGAAGCTTTCTTT
cdr3_aa: CASSLDPLGTVEAFF
d_call: -
cdr3_length: 15
j_call: TRBJ1-1
v_call: TRBV12-3/TRBV12-4
clone_size: few

cdr3_nt: TGTGCCATCAGTGGGGTGGACACCGGGGAGCTGTTTTTT
cdr3_aa: CAISGVDTGELFF
d_call: -
cdr3_length: 13
j_call: TRBJ2-2
v_call: TRBV10-3
clone_size: few

cdr3_nt: TGTGCCAGCAGATATCCGGGACAGGCAAATGGCTACACCTTC
cdr3_aa: CASRYPGQANGYTF
d_call: TRBD1
cdr3_length: 14
j_call: TRBJ1-2
v_call: TRBV5-8
clone_size: few

cdr3_nt: TGTGCCAGCAGAAGCTTAATCAGCGGGAGCCGCGACGAGCAGTACTTC
cdr3_aa: CASRSLISGSRDEQYF
d_call: TRBD2
cdr3_length: 16
j_call: TRBJ2-7
v_call: TRBV6-1
clone_size: few

cdr3_nt: TGTGCCAGCAGTCATAGCGGGTCTTCCTACGAGCAGTACTTC
cdr3_aa: CASSHSGSSYEQYF
d_call: TRBD2
cdr3_length: 14
j_call: TRBJ2-7
v_call: TRBV6-1
clone_size: few

cdr3_nt: TGTGCCAGCAGCCAAAACCGGGACTATAAACAAGAGACCCAGTACTTC
cdr3_aa: CASSQNRDYKQETQYF
d_call: -
cdr3_length: 16
j_call: TRBJ2-5
v_call: TRBV21-1
clone_size: few

cdr3_nt: TGTGCCAGCAGCCAAGCTGCGGGAGTAGGCTACAATGAGCAGTTCTTC
cdr3_aa: CASSQAAGVGYNEQFF
d_call: TRBD2
cdr3_length: 16
j_call: TRBJ2-1
v_call: TRBV3-1
clone_size: few

cdr3_nt: TGTGCCAGCATATTGGTTTCTGGAAACACCATATATTTT
cdr3_aa: CASILVSGNTIYF
d_call: -
cdr3_length: 13
j_call: TRBJ1-3
v_call: TRBV2
clone_size: -

cdr3_nt: TGTGCCAGCAGCTTAATGCCAAGCGGGCCTTCCTACAATGAGCAGTTCTTC
cdr3_aa: CASSLMPSGPSYNEQFF
d_call: -
cdr3_length: 17
j_call: TRBJ2-1
v_call: TRBV7-2
clone_size: few

cdr3_nt: TGTGCCAGCAGTTTACAGGGGAAAAGGCAGCCCCAGCATTTT
cdr3_aa: CASSLQGKRQPQHF
d_call: -
cdr3_length: 14
j_call: TRBJ1-5
v_call: TRBV12-3/TRBV12-4
clone_size: once

cdr3_nt: TGTGCCAGCAGCCAAGCGTTCCTAGCGGGCTACGAGCAGTACTTC
cdr3_aa: CASSQAFLAGYEQYF
d_call: TRBD2
cdr3_length: 15
j_call: TRBJ2-7
v_call: TRBV4-2
clone_size: few

cdr3_nt: TGTGCCACCAGCAGAGAGGGAGCCGGGGGGACCCAGTACTTC
cdr3_aa: CATSREGAGGTQYF
d_call: -
cdr3_length: 14
j_call: TRBJ2-5
v_call: TRBV15
clone_size: few

cdr3_nt: TGTGCCAGCAGCCTCCTCCGGTGGGAGGCTAACTATGGCTACACCTTC
cdr3_aa: CASSLLRWEANYGYTF
d_call: -
cdr3_length: 16
j_call: TRBJ1-2
v_call: TRBV7-9
clone_size: few

cdr3_nt: TGTGCCAGCAGCTCCCGGGGGGTCCAAGAGACCCAGTACTTC
cdr3_aa: CASSSRGVQETQYF
d_call: TRBD2
cdr3_length: 14
j_call: TRBJ2-5
v_call: TRBV7-7
clone_size: -

cdr3_nt: TGTGCCAGCAGTTTACCACCGGGGGCGCGGGAGCAGTTCTTC
cdr3_aa: CASSLPPGAREQFF
d_call: -
cdr3_length: 14
j_call: TRBJ2-1
v_call: TRBV27
clone_size: few

cdr3_nt: TGCAGCGTTGAACCTGTCAGACTAGCGAACACTGAAGCTTTCTTT
cdr3_aa: CSVEPVRLANTEAFF
d_call: -
cdr3_length: 15
j_call: TRBJ1-1
v_call: TRBV29-1
clone_size: -

cdr3_nt: TGTGCCAGCAGCGCCCTAAGCGGAGGGGGGTACAATGAGCAGTTCTTC
cdr3_aa: CASSALSGGGYNEQFF
d_call: -
cdr3_length: 16
j_call: TRBJ2-1
v_call: TRBV9
clone_size: few

cdr3_nt: TGTGCCAGCAGCCCCCGGTGGACGTTGAACACTGAAGCTTTCTTT
cdr3_aa: CASSPRWTLNTEAFF
d_call: -
cdr3_length: 15
j_call: TRBJ1-1
v_call: TRBV27
clone_size: few

cdr3_nt: TGCAGTGCCCGGCTAGGCTACCAAGAGACCCAGTACTTC
cdr3_aa: CSARLGYQETQYF
d_call: -
cdr3_length: 13
j_call: TRBJ2-5
v_call: TRBV20-1
clone_size: few

cdr3_nt: TGTGCCAGCAGCCGCGGGTCTTCCAATCAGCCCCAGCATTTT
cdr3_aa: CASSRGSSNQPQHF
d_call: -
cdr3_length: 14
j_call: TRBJ1-5
v_call: TRBV7-9
clone_size: few

cdr3_nt: TGTGCCAGCAGTCCCCAGGGCGGCGGATACGAGCAGTACTTC
cdr3_aa: CASSPQGGGYEQYF
d_call: -
cdr3_length: 14
j_call: TRBJ2-7
v_call: TRBV27
clone_size: -

cdr3_nt: TGCGCCAGCAGCCAAGGGCCCCTAGGGGGGAGCGGGCAGTATTTT
cdr3_aa: CASSQGPLGGSGQYF
d_call: -
cdr3_length: 15
j_call: TRBJ2-3
v_call: TRBV4-1
clone_size: -

cdr3_nt: TGCAGTGCTAGAGGCCCCCTGGACAGGGCCAGCTATGGCTACACCTTC
cdr3_aa: CSARGPLDRASYGYTF
d_call: TRBD1
cdr3_length: 16
j_call: TRBJ1-2
v_call: TRBV20-1
clone_size: -

cdr3_nt: TGTGCCAGCGGAGGACGGTCGAACACTGAAGCTTTCTTT
cdr3_aa: CASGGRSNTEAFF
d_call: -
cdr3_length: 13
j_call: TRBJ1-1
v_call: TRBV6-1
clone_size: few

cdr3_nt: TGTGCCAGCAGCCGAGCGGGATCCACCGGGGAGCTGTTTTTT
cdr3_aa: CASSRAGSTGELFF
d_call: TRBD2
cdr3_length: 14
j_call: TRBJ2-2
v_call: TRBV5-5
clone_size: few

cdr3_nt: TGTGCCAGCAGCTCCTTGGGGCAGGGGCCCTCCTACGAGCAGTACTTC
cdr3_aa: CASSSLGQGPSYEQYF
d_call: -
cdr3_length: 16
j_call: TRBJ2-7
v_call: TRBV7-9
clone_size: -

cdr3_nt: TGTGCCAGCAGCTGGGCAGCCCGAAGCTCCTACAATGAGCAGTTCTTC
cdr3_aa: CASSWAARSSYNEQFF
d_call: -
cdr3_length: 16
j_call: TRBJ2-1
v_call: TRBV7-8
clone_size: -

cdr3_nt: TGCGCCAGCAGCCAAGGGGGCTCACCCCTCCACTTT
cdr3_aa: CASSQGGSPLHF
d_call: -
cdr3_length: 12
j_call: TRBJ1-6
v_call: TRBV4-1
clone_size: -

cdr3_nt: TGCGCCAGCAGCCATTTTAACGGGGGAAATCTCACTGAAGCTTTCTTT
cdr3_aa: CASSHFNGGNLTEAFF
d_call: -
cdr3_length: 16
j_call: TRBJ1-1
v_call: TRBV5-1
clone_size: few

cdr3_nt: TGCGCCAGCAGCCGCGCTCGAGCTGGGACTAGCGGCTCGGATGAGCAGTTCTTC
cdr3_aa: CASSRARAGTSGSDEQFF
d_call: TRBD2
cdr3_length: 18
j_call: TRBJ2-1
v_call: TRBV5-1
clone_size: -

cdr3_nt: TGTGCCATCGGATCTAGCACAGATACGCAGTATTTT
cdr3_aa: CAIGSSTDTQYF
d_call: -
cdr3_length: 12
j_call: TRBJ2-3
v_call: TRBV10-3
clone_size: few

cdr3_nt: TGCGCCAGCAGCTTGGGGGAAGGTTACTCCTACGAGCAGTACTTC
cdr3_aa: CASSLGEGYSYEQYF
d_call: -
cdr3_length: 15
j_call: TRBJ2-7
v_call: TRBV5-1
clone_size: -

cdr3_nt: TGTGCCAGCAGCGGGGGGACTAGCGGGAGTGTCGGGGAGCTGTTTTTT
cdr3_aa: CASSGGTSGSVGELFF
d_call: TRBD2
cdr3_length: 16
j_call: TRBJ2-2
v_call: TRBV9
clone_size: -

cdr3_nt: TGCGCCAGCAGGGAAGGAGTATACAATGAGCAGTTCTTC
cdr3_aa: CASREGVYNEQFF
d_call: -
cdr3_length: 13
j_call: TRBJ2-1
v_call: TRBV4-1
clone_size: -

cdr3_nt: TGTGCCAGCTCACCTGGGGGCGCAACCGGGGAGCTGTTTTTT
cdr3_aa: CASSPGGATGELFF
d_call: -
cdr3_length: 14
j_call: TRBJ2-2
v_call: TRBV18
clone_size: -

cdr3_nt: TGTGCCAGCTCCCCGTACCTAGCCCGAAGCTCCTACAATGAGCAGTTCTTC
cdr3_aa: CASSPYLARSSYNEQFF
d_call: -
cdr3_length: 17
j_call: TRBJ2-1
v_call: TRBV18
clone_size: -

cdr3_nt: TGTGCCAGCTCACACGGTTTGAGCACAGATACGCAGTATTTT
cdr3_aa: CASSHGLSTDTQYF
d_call: -
cdr3_length: 14
j_call: TRBJ2-3
v_call: TRBV18
clone_size: few

cdr3_nt: TGTGCCAGCAGCCCTCAGGAGGCGCGGGCAGGGGGAAATGAGCAGTTCTTC
cdr3_aa: CASSPQEARAGGNEQFF
d_call: TRBD1
cdr3_length: 17
j_call: TRBJ2-1
v_call: TRBV27
clone_size: few

cdr3_nt: TGTGCCAGCTCACCACGTACTTCCTCTACGGGGCAGTACTTC
cdr3_aa: CASSPRTSSTGQYF
d_call: -
cdr3_length: 14
j_call: TRBJ2-7
v_call: TRBV18
clone_size: -

cdr3_nt: TGTGCCAGCAGTCCCGGGACTAGCGGGAGTAGCACCGGGGAGCTGTTTTTT
cdr3_aa: CASSPGTSGSSTGELFF
d_call: TRBD2
cdr3_length: 17
j_call: TRBJ2-2
v_call: TRBV12-3/TRBV12-4
clone_size: -

cdr3_nt: TGTGCCAGCTCACCAGGTACAGGCCCTACGATTGGCTACACCTTC
cdr3_aa: CASSPGTGPTIGYTF
d_call: -
cdr3_length: 15
j_call: TRBJ1-2
v_call: TRBV18
clone_size: -

cdr3_nt: TGCGCCAGCAGCTTGGGGGGACTAGCGGCGGCGTGGAGCGGGGAGCTGTTTTTT
cdr3_aa: CASSLGGLAAAWSGELFF
d_call: TRBD2
cdr3_length: 18
j_call: TRBJ2-2
v_call: TRBV5-1
clone_size: -

cdr3_nt: TGTGCCAGCAGTTACGGTCAGATTCAAGAGACCCAGTACTTC
cdr3_aa: CASSYGQIQETQYF
d_call: -
cdr3_length: 14
j_call: TRBJ2-5
v_call: TRBV6-5
clone_size: -

cdr3_nt: TGTGCCAGCAGCTTGGGCTCGGGAGCCGCCTACGAGCAGTACTTC
cdr3_aa: CASSLGSGAAYEQYF
d_call: -
cdr3_length: 15
j_call: TRBJ2-7
v_call: TRBV5-4
clone_size: few